This T cell receptor (beta chain) was sequenced for a study of spatial heterogeneity in lung cancer. Study-level points and caveats: Mutation counts in tumors were tracked by counts of expanded intratumoral alpha and beta TCRs.

The trim removed 8 bases at V and 1 base at J, leaving 1 base unmatched. The CDR3 loop spans 13 amino acids. Per the germline V gene, CDR1 is MDHEN and CDR2 is SYDVKM. This clonotype came up many times. Its cognate antigen is unknown. TCRdb used MiXCR to reprocess the 5' RACE reads, holding one entry per CDR3 protein. The repertoire consists of 4,500 to 6,500 distinct CDR3 sequences, with about 5.2% occurring once and the leading ten covering about a quarter. Time point reported: sample taken at primary tumor resection. This clonotype originated in a male donor with early-stage non-small cell lung cancer. The chain has TRBV28 and TRBJ2-7; 11 positions agree with TRBD2. The source material was lung tumor tissue, sampled at surgery. The CDR3 protein is CASRTSGSYEQYF. The CDR3 bases are TGTGCCAGCCGGACTAGCGGGTCCTACGAGCAGTACTTC.